The 16 T cell receptor beta chains below come from one sample, sequenced in a study of CD8 T cells in Susac syndrome. Random-hexamer reverse transcription was applied to roughly 0.5 to 1 ug RNA. TCRdb re-called the immunoSEQ multiplex PCR reads through MiXCR, storing one row per CDR3 protein. The sample includes under 200,000 distinct CDR3 sequences, approximately 95% of them seen just once. Sequencing used CD8+ T cells from PBMCs. These receptor sequences come from a human donor with Susac syndrome.

The chain recombines TRBV6-5 with TRBJ2-7; perhaps TRBD2 as D (5 bases). Between the trimmed V and J ends, which lost 0 bases and 3 bases, there was a span of 9 bases. CDR3 length equals 14 residues. CDR1 is MNHEY and CDR2 is SVGAGI in the germline V gene. CDR3 nucleotides: TGTGCCAGCAGTTACTCCCGAGACTACTACGAGCAGTACTTC. Its protein product is CASSYSRDYYEQYF.

The genes are TRBV6-1 and TRBJ2-7; 12 bases line up with TRBD2. J lost 5 bases, V lost 4 bases, and 9 bases had no gene match. Germline V gives CDR1 MNHNS, CDR2 SASEGT. The CDR3 is 16 residues long. CDR3 sequence reads: CASSGGLAGGPDEQYF. CDR3 in DNA: TGTGCCAGCAGTGGGGGCCTAGCGGGGGGGCCCGACGAGCAGTACTTC.

This sequence joins TRBV5-1 and TRBJ1-2; 7 bases align to TRBD1. Germline V gene sequence: CDR1 SGHRS, CDR2 YFSETQ. The CDR3 runs to 15 residues. The junction had 7 bases not matched to a gene; V was cut back by 5 bases and J by 0 bases. CDR3 sequence: CASRADRSTNYGYTF. DNA for the CDR3: TGCGCCAGCAGGGCGGACAGGAGTACTAACTATGGCTACACCTTC.

The V gene is TRBV27, the J gene TRBJ2-5; D is perhaps TRBD1 or TRBD2 (5 bases each). CDR3 size: 14 residues. The V gene lost 5 bases and the J gene lost 2 bases, with 12 bases spanning the gap. The germline gives CDR1 MNHEY, CDR2 SMNVEV (reference sequence). The CDR3 reads CASSPGAGQETQYF. As DNA, the CDR3 is TGTGCCAGCAGTCCCGGGGCGGGTCAAGAGACCCAGTACTTC.

This sequence joins TRBV7-9 and TRBJ2-2, with D unclear. From germline, CDR1 is SEHNR and CDR2 FQNEAQ (reference sequence). The CDR3 is 13 residues long. Between the trimmed V and J ends, which lost 5 bases and 9 bases, there was a span of 13 bases. The CDR3 is CASSPAARRELFF. Here the CDR3 DNA reads TGTGCCAGCAGCCCTGCGGCGCGGAGGGAGCTGTTTTTT.

The rearrangement uses TRBV6-5 and TRBJ2-7; D unresolved. With 0 bases removed from V and 3 bases from J, the gap between germline ends came to 15 bases. The CDR3 is 16 amino acids. CDR1 and CDR2 from the germline V gene are MNHEY and SVGAGI. The CDR3 loop reads CASSYSGSGSDYEQYF. The DNA of the CDR3 is TGTGCCAGCAGTTACTCGGGGTCGGGTAGTGACTACGAGCAGTACTTC.

In its sample, this clonotype was seen once. The rearrangement links TRBV5-1 to TRBJ1-4; D remains ambiguous. Trimming stripped 2 bases from V and 1 base from J, with 12 bases between. This CDR3 is built from 16 residues. Germline V gene data show CDR1 as SGHRS and CDR2 as YFSETQ. The CDR3 DNA reads as TGCGCCAGCAGCTTAAACCCACAGATAACTAATGAAAAACTGTTTTTT. As protein: CASSLNPQITNEKLFF.

As regards this clonotype: No conserved phenylalanine or tryptophan is present at the end of the CDR3, so a read error is the likely explanation. This rearrangement joins TRBV29-1 to TRBJ2-7; a weak D match, TRBD1 (6 bases). There are 14 residues in the CDR3. Germline assignment: CDR1 SQVTM and CDR2 ANQGSEA. V lost 7 bases and J 2 bases, leaving 18 bases between the germline ends. The CDR3 spells CSAQTTGPTYEQYL. The CDR3 nucleotides read TGCAGCGCCCAGACCACAGGGCCCACCTACGAGCAGTACCTC.

This chain links TRBV5-1 with TRBJ1-1; 9 nucleotides align to TRBD1. CDR1 is SGHRS and CDR2 is YFSETQ in the germline V gene. The CDR3 extends over 15 amino acids. The ends lost 0 bases at V and 5 bases at J; junction bases unmatched: 5. The CDR3 loop reads CASSLGDRGYTEAFF. CDR3 nucleotide sequence: TGCGCCAGCAGCTTGGGTGACAGGGGGTATACTGAAGCTTTCTTT.

The J gene is TRBJ2-7, the V gene TRBV5-4; D call uncertain. The CDR3 loop spans 14 amino acids. V lost 4 bases and J lost 1, with 12 bases in between. The germline gives CDR1 SGHNT, CDR2 YYREEE (reference sequence). The CDR3 DNA follows: TGTGCCAGCAGCCCTCTAGTGGGGTCCTACGAGCAGTACTTC. Protein sequence: CASSPLVGSYEQYF.

V gene TRBV12-3 or TRBV12-4 combines with J gene TRBJ1-1, with 7 bases identical to TRBD1. Trimming took 6 bases from V and 11 from J; bases not matched to a gene: 12. The CDR3 runs 13 residues. The CDR3 spells CASRSNLGTVAFF. In DNA form, the CDR3 reads TGTGCCAGCAGATCCAATCTCGGGACAGTGGCTTTCTTT.

The chain links TRBV15 to TRBJ1-1, with D maybe TRBD1 (6 bases). V was trimmed by 5 bases and J by 4 bases, leaving 20 bases between them. Germline values: CDR1 LNHNV, CDR2 YYDKDF (reference sequence). The CDR3 length is 16 residues. CDR3 region: CATSGGSVIDSTEAFF. The CDR3 DNA reads as TGTGCCACCAGCGGGGGCTCAGTGATAGATAGCACTGAAGCTTTCTTT.

The CDR3 region is CASSLSLLGQVLNEKLFF. DNA for the CDR3: TGTGCCAGCAGCCTATCACTCCTTGGACAGGTCCTTAATGAAAAACTGTTTTTT. The chain couples TRBV5-6 to TRBJ1-4, with 7 positions matching TRBD1. Germline loops: CDR1 SGHDT, CDR2 YYEEEE. The junction had 16 bases not matched to a gene; V was cut back by 4 bases and J by 4 bases. CDR3 length: 18 residues.

The J gene is TRBJ2-2, the V gene TRBV15; the D is unclear. The V gene's germline CDR1 is LNHNV and CDR2 YYDKDF (reference sequence). The V and J ends lost 5 bases and 6 bases respectively, with 16 bases between them. The CDR3 runs to 15 residues. The DNA for the CDR3 is TGTGCCACCAGCTCCCCCCCAACGGCCTCCGGGGAGCTGTTTTTT. It codes for CATSSPPTASGELFF.

This chain uses TRBV7-9 with TRBJ2-3; 10 bases match TRBD2. Unmatched junction bases numbered 7, after V lost 9 bases and J lost 4 bases. The CDR3 has 14 amino acids. CDR1 and CDR2 (germline): SEHNR, FQNEAQ (reference sequence). The CDR3, as DNA: TGTGCCAGTAGAAGCGGGGGGGCGGCAGATACGCAGTATTTT. Residues: CASRSGGAADTQYF.

The V gene is TRBV5-1, the J gene TRBJ2-1; 7 positions match TRBD2. The CDR3 totals 16 residues. Per germline, CDR1 SGHRS and CDR2 YFSETQ. The trim removed 2 bases at V and 3 bases at J, leaving 8 bases unmatched. The CDR3 protein is CASSLLASEGYNEQFF. In DNA form, the CDR3 reads TGCGCCAGCAGCTTACTAGCGTCGGAGGGCTACAATGAGCAGTTCTTC. Based on the CDR3 plus reference TRBV5-1 and TRBJ2-1, the full variable domain is KAGVTQTPRYLIKTRGQQVTLSCSPISGHRSVSWYQQTPGQGLQFLFEYFSETQRNKGNFPGRFSGRQFSNSRSEMNVSTLELGDSALYLCASSLLASEGYNEQFFGPGTRLTVL.